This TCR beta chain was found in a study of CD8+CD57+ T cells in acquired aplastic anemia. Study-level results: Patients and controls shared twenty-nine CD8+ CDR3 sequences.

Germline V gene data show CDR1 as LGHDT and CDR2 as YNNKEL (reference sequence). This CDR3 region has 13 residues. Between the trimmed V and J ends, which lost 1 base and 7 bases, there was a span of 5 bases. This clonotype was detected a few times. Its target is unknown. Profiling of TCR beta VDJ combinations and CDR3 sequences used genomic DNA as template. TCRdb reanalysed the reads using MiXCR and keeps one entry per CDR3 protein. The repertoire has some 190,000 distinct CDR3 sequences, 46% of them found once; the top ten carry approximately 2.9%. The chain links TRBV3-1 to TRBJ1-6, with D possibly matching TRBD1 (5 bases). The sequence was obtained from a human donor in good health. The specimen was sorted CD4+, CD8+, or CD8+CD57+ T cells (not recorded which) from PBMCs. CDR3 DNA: TGTGCCAGCAGCCAAGGGGGGAATTCACCCCTCCACTTT. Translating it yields CASSQGGNSPLHF. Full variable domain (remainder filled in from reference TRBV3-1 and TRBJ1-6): DTAVSQTPKYLVTQMGNDKSIKCEQNLGHDTMYWYKQDSKKFLKIMFSYNNKELIINETVPNRFSPKSPDKAHLNLHINSLELGDSAVYFCASSQGGNSPLHFGNGTRLTVT.